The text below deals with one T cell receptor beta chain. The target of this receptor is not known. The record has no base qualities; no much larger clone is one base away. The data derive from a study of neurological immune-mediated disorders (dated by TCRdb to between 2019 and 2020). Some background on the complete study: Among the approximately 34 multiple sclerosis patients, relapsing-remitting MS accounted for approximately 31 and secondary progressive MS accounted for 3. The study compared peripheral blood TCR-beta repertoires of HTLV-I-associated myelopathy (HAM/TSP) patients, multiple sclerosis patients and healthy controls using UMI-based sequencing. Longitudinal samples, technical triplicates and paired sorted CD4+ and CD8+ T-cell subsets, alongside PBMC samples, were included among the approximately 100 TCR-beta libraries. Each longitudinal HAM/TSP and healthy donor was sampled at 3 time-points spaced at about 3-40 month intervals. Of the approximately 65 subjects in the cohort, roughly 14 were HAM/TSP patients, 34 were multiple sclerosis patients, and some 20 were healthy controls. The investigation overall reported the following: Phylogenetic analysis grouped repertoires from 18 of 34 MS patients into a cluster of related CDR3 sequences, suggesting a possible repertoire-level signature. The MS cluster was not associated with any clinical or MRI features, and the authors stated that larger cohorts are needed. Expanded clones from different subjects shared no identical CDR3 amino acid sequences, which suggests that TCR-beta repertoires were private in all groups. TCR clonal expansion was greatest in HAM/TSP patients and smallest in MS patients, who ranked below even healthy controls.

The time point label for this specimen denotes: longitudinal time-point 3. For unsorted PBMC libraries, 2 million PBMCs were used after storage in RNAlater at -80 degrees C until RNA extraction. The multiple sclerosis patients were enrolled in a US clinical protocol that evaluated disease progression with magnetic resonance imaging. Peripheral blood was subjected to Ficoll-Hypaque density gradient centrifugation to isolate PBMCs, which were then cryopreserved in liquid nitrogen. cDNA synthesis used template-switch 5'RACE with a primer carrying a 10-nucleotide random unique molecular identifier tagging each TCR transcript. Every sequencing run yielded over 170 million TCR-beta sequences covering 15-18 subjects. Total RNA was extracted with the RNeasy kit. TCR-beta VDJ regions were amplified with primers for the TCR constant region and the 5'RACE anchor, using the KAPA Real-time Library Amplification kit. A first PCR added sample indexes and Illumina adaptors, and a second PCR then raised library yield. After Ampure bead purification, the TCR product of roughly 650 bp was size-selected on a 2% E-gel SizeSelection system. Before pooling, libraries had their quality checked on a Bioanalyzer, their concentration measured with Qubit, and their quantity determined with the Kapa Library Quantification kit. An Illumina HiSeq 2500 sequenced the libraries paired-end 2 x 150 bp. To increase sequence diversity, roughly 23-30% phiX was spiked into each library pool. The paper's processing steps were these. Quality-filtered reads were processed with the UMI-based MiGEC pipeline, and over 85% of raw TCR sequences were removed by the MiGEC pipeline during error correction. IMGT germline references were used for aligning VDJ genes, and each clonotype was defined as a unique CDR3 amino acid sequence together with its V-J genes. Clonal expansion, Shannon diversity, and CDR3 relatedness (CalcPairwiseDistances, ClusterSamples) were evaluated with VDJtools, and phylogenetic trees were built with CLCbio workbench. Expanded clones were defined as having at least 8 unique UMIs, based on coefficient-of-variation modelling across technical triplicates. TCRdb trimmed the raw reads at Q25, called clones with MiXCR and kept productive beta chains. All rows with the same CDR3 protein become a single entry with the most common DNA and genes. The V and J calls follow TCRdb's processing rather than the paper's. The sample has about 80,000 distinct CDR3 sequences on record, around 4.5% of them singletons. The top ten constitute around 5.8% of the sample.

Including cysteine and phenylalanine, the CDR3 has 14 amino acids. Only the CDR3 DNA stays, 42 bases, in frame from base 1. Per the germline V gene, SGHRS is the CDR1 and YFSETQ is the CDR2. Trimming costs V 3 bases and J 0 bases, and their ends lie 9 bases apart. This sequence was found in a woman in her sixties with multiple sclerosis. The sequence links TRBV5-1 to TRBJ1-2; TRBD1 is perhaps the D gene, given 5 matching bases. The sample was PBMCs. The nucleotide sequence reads TGCGCCAGCAGCTCCGGGACGGCTAACTATGGCTACACCTTC. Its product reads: CASSSGTANYGYTF.